This note documents a single T cell receptor (beta chain) sequence. Its specificity is not known. This entry belongs to a study of T cells in Graves' hyperthyroidism and ophthalmopathy. Whole-study findings and limits: It was a median around seven months before onset that the model predicted ophthalmopathy.

With duration under 3 months, ophthalmopathy was active: Clinical Activity Score at least 3, NOSPECS at least 4. Clinicians diagnosed patients from clinical symptoms, serum thyroxine and TRAb, thyroid ultrasound and orbital computed tomography. Isolation of PBMCs was performed on about 9.9 ml fresh peripheral blood. Amplified TCR beta CDR3 regions came from RNA transcripts. The HTBI primer set drove a first-round RT-PCR of the TCR CDR3. Each CDR3 protein is one row after TCRdb ran MiXCR on the multiplex PCR reads. The table shows under 600,000 distinct CDR3 sequences, with more than 15% occurring only once. This CDR3 has 13 amino acids. The V and J ends lost 4 bases and 5 bases respectively, with 11 bases between them. The germline V gene has CDR1 MNHNS and CDR2 SASEGT.

This receptor was taken from a woman aged 35 to 49 with Graves' ophthalmopathy. The sample taken for sequencing was blood. V gene TRBV6-1 combines with J gene TRBJ1-1; TRBD1 might be the D (5 bases). The CDR3 nucleotides read TGTGCCAGCAGTGTTCGGGGGATGACTGAAGCTTTCTTT. Its translation is CASSVRGMTEAFF.